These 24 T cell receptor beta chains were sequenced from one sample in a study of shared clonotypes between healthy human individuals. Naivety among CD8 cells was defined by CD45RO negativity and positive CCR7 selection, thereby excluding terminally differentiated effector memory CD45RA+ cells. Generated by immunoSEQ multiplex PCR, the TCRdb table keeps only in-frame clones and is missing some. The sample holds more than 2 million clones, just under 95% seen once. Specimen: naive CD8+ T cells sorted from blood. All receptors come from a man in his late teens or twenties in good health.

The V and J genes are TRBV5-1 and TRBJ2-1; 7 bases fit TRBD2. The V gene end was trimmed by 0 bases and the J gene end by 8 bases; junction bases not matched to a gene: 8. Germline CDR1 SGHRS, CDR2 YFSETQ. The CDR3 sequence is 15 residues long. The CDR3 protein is CASSLVSSRGDEQFF. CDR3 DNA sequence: TGCGCCAGCAGCTTGGTCTCTAGTCGGGGGGATGAGCAGTTCTTC.

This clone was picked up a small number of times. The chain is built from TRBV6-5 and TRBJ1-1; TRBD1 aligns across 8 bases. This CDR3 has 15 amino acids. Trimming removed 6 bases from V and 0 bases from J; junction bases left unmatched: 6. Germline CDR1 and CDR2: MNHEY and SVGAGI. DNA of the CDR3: TGTGCCAGCAGAACAGGGGGGGAAATGAACACTGAAGCTTTCTTT. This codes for CASRTGGEMNTEAFF.

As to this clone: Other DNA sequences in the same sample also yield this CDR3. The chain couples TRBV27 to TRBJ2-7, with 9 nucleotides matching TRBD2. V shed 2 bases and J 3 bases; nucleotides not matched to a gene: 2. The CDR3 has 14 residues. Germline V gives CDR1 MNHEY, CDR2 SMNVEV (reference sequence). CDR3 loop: CASSLAGGGYEQYF. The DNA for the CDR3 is TGTGCCAGCAGTTTAGCGGGGGGGGGCTACGAGCAGTACTTC.

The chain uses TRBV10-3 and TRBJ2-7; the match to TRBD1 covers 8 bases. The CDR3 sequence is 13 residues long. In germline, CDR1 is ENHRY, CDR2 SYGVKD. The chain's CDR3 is CATRGPLSYEQYF. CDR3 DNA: TGTGCAACCAGGGGGCCCTTATCCTACGAGCAGTACTTC.

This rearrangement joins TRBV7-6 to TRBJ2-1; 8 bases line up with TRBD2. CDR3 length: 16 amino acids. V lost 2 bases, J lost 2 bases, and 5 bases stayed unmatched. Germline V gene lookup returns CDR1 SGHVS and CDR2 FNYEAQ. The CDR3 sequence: CASSLLTGGPYNEQFF. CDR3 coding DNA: TGTGCCAGCAGCTTATTAACGGGAGGGCCCTACAATGAGCAGTTCTTC.

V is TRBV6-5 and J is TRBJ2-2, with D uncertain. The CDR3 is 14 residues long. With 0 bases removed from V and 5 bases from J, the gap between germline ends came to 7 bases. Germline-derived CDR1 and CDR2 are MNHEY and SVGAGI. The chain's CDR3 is CASSYSMVTGELFF. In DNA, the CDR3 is TGTGCCAGCAGTTACTCGATGGTTACCGGGGAGCTGTTTTTT.

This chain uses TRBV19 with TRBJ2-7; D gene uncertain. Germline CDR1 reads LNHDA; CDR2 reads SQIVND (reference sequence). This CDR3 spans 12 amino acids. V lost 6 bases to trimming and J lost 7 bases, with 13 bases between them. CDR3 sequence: CASSRTGWEQYF. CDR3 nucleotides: TGTGCCAGTAGCAGAACCGGCTGGGAGCAGTACTTC.

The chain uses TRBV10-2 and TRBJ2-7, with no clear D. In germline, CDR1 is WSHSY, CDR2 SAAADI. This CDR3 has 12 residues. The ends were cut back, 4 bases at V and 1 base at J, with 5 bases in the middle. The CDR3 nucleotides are TGCGCCAGCAGTGGCGAGTCCTACGAGCAGTACTTC. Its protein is CASSGESYEQYF.

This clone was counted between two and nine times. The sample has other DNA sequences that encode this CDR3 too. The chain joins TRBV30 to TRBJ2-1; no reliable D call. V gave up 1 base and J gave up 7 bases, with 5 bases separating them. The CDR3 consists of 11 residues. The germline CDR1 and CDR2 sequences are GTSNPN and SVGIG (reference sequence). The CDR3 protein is CAWSGGNEQFF. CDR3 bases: TGTGCCTGGAGTGGAGGAAATGAGCAGTTCTTC.

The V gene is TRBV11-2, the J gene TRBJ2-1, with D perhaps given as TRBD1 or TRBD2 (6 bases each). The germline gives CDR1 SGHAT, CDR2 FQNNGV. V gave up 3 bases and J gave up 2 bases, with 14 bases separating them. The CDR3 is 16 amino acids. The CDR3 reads CASSFRMGGPYNEQFF. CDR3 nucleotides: TGTGCCAGCAGCTTTCGGATGGGGGGCCCCTACAATGAGCAGTTCTTC.

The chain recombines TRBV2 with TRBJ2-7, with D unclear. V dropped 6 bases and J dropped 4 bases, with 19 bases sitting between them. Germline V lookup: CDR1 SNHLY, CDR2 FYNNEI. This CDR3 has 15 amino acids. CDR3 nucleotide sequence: TGTGCCAGCAGGCAGGAGCACGGTTTAATATACGAGCAGTACTTC. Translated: CASRQEHGLIYEQYF.

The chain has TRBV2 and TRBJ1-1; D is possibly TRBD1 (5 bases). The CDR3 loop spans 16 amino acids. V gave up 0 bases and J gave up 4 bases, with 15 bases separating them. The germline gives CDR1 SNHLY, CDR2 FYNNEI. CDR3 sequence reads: CASSEAGPLSGTEAFF. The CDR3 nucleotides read TGTGCCAGCAGTGAAGCGGGACCGCTTTCGGGCACTGAAGCTTTCTTT.

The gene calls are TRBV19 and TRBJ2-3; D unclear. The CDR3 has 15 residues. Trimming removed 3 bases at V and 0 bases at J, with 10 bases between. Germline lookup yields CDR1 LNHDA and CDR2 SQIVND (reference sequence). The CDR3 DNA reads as TGTGCCAGTAGTATCACATACTCTAGCACAGATACGCAGTATTTT. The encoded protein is CASSITYSSTDTQYF. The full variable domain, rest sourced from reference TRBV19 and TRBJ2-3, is DGGITQSPKYLFRKEGQNVTLSCEQNLNHDAMYWYRQDPGQGLRLIYYSQIVNDFQKGDIAEGYSVSREKKESFPLTVTSAQKNPTAFYLCASSITYSSTDTQYFGPGTRLTVL.

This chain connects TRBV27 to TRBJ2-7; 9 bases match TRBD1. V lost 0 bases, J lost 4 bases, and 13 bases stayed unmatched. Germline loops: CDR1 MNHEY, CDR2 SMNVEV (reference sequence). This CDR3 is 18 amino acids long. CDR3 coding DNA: TGTGCCAGCAGTTTATCGCTATCCTCCGGGACAGGGTGGTACGAGCAGTACTTC. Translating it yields CASSLSLSSGTGWYEQYF.

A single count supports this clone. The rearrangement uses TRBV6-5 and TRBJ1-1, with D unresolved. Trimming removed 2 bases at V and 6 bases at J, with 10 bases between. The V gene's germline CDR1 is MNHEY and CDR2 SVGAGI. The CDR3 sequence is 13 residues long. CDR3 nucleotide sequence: TGTGCCAGCAGTTACCCCCGCAGCCCTGAAGCTTTCTTT. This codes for CASSYPRSPEAFF.

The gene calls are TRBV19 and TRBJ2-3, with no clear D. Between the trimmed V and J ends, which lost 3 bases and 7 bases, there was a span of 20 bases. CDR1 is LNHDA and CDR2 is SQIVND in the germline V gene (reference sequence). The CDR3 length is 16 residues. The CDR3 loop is CASSMAREAVSHTQYF. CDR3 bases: TGTGCCAGTAGTATGGCGCGTGAGGCCGTCTCACATACGCAGTATTTT.

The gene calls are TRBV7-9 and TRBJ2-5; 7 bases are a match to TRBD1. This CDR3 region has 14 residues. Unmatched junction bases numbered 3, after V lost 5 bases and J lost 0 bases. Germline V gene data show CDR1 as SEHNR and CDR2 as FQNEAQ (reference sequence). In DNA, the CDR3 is TGTGCCAGCAGCGGGGACAGCTACCAAGAGACCCAGTACTTC. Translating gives CASSGDSYQETQYF. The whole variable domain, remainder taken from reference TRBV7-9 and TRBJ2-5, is DTGVSQNPRHKITKRGQNVTFRCDPISEHNRLYWYRQTLGQGPEFLTYFQNEAQLEKSRLLSDRFSAERPKGSFSTLEIQRTEQGDSAMYLCASSGDSYQETQYFGPGTRLLVL.

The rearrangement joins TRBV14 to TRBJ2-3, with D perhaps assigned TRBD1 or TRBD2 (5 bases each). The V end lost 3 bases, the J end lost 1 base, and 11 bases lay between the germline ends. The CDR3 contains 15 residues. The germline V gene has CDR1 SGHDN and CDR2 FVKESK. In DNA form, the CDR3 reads TGTGCCAGCAGCCATGGGGGTGGCGGCACAGATACGCAGTATTTT. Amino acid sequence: CASSHGGGGTDTQYF.

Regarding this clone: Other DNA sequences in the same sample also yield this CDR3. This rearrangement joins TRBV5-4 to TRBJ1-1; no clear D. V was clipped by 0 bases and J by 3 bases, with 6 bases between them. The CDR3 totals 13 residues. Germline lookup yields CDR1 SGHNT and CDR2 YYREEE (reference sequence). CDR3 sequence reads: CASSLAGDTEAFF. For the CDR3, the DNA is TGTGCCAGCAGCTTGGCTGGGGACACTGAAGCTTTCTTT.

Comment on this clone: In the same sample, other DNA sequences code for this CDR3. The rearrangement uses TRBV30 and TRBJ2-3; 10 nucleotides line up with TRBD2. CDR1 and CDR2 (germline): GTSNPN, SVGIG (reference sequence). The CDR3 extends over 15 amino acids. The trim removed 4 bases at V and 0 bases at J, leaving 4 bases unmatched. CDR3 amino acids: CAWTSGGASTDTQYF. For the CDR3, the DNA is TGTGCCTGGACTAGCGGGGGAGCTAGCACAGATACGCAGTATTTT. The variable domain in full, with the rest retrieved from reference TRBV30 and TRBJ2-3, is SQTIHQWPATLVQPVGSPLSLECTVEGTSNPNLYWYRQAAGRGLQLLFYSVGIGQISSEVPQNLSASRPQDRQFILSSKKLLLSDSGFYLCAWTSGGASTDTQYFGPGTRLTVL.

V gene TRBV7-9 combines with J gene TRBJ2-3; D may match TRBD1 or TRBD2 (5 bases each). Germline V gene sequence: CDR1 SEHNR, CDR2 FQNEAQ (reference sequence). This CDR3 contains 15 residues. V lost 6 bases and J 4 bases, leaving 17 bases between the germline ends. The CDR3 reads CASSVTSGPADTQYF. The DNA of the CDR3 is TGTGCCAGCAGTGTAACCTCGGGGCCGGCAGATACGCAGTATTTT.

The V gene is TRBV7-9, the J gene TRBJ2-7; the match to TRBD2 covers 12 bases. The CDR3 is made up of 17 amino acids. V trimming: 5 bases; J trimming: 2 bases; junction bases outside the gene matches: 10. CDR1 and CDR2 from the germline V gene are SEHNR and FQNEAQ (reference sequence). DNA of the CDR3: TGTGCCAGCAGCCCCACGCCCGGACTAGCGGGACCCTACGAGCAGTACTTC. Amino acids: CASSPTPGLAGPYEQYF.

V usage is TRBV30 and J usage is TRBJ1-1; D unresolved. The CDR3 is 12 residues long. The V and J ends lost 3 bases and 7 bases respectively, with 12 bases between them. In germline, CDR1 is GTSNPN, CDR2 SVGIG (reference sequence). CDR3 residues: CAWSGILSEAFF. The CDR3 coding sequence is TGTGCCTGGAGCGGGATTTTAAGTGAAGCTTTCTTT.

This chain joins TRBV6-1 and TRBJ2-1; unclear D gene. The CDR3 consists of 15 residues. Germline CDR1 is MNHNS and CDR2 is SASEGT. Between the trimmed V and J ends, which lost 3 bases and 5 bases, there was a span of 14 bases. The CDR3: CASSDGPSGHNEQFF. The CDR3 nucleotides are TGTGCCAGCAGTGACGGACCATCCGGCCACAATGAGCAGTTCTTC.